This TCR beta chain was sequenced for a study of Graves' ophthalmopathy and Graves' hyperthyroidism. This clonotype came up once. Transcripts of RNA were the source for amplifying TCR beta CDR3 regions. An opening RT-PCR round employed HTBI primers and preceded a second-round multiplex PCR. TCRdb itself ran the multiplex PCR reads through MiXCR, one entry per CDR3 protein. The repertoire holds under 350,000 distinct CDR3 sequences, 15% to 20% seen once, with more than 9% in the top ten. The CDR3 is made up of 14 amino acids. Germline CDR1 MNHEY, CDR2 SVGAGI. With 0 bases removed from V and 5 bases from J, the gap between germline ends came to 10 bases. Ophthalmopathy in the donors was of moderate-to-severe activity, with CAS ≥3, NOSPECS ≥4 and duration under 3 months. Excluded were patients with other autoimmune diseases, uncontrolled infections, pregnancy or lactation.

Sequencing input: peripheral blood. The source is an adult man with Graves' ophthalmopathy. The rearrangement joins TRBV6-5 to TRBJ2-5; D is possibly TRBD2 (6 bases). The DNA for the CDR3 is TGTGCCAGCAGTTACTCACATGGGGGGGAGACCCAGTACTTC. Protein sequence: CASSYSHGGETQYF.